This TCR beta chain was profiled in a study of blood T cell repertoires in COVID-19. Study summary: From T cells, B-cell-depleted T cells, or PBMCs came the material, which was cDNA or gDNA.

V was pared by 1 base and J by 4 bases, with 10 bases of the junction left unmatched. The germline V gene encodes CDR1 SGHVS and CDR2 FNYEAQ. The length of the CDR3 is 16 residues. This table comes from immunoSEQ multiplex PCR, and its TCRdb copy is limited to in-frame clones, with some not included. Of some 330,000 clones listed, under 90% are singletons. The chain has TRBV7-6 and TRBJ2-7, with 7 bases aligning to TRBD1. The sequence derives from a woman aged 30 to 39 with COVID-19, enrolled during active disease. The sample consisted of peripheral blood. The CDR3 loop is CASSLVKFGQEYEQYF. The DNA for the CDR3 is TGTGCCAGCAGCTTAGTAAAATTCGGACAGGAATACGAGCAGTACTTC. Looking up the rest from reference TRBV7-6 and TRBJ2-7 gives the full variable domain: GAGVSQSPRYKVTKRGQDVALRCDPISGHVSLYWYRQALGQGPEFLTYFNYEAQQDKSGLPNDRFSAERPEGSISTLTIQRTEQRDSAMYRCASSLVKFGQEYEQYFGPGTRLTVT.